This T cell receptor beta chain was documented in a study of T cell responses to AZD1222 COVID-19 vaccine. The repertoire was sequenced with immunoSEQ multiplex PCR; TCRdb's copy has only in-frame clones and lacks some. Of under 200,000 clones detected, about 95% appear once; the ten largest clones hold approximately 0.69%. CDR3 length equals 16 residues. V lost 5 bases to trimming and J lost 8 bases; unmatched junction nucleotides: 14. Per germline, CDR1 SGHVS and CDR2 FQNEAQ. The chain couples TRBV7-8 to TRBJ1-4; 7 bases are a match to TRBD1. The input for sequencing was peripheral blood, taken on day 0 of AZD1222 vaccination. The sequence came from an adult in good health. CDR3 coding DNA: TGTGCCAGCAGCACTCGTGCTGACAGGGATCGGGAAAAACTGTTTTTT. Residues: CASSTRADRDREKLFF.